Listed here are 12 T cell receptor beta chains from one sample, sequenced in a study of memory CD4+ T cells and cytomegalovirus serostatus. Using immunoSEQ multiplex PCR, the repertoire was profiled, and TCRdb retains in-frame clones only, with some absent. The data contain 45,000 to 65,000 clones, about four fifths of them singletons. Single viable CD3+CD4+CD8-CD45RO+ cells were sorted as the memory CD4+ T cells. Sequencing was carried out using memory CD4+ T cells from blood. Receptors were obtained from an adult in good health and CMV-seropositive.

This chain links TRBV6-1 with TRBJ1-2, with D perhaps matching TRBD1 (5 bases). The CDR3 covers 13 residues. V was pared by 6 bases and J by 7 bases, with 15 bases between. CDR1 MNHNS and CDR2 SASEGT come from the germline V gene. The CDR3 loop reads CASRIQEGGGYTF. CDR3 nucleotides: TGTGCCAGCAGGATACAGGAGGGAGGTGGCTACACCTTC.

This chain links TRBV13 with TRBJ1-6; D is unresolved. The germline gives CDR1 PRHDT, CDR2 FYEKMQ (reference sequence). The CDR3 sequence is 16 residues long. With 4 bases removed from V and 5 bases from J, the gap between germline ends came to 15 bases. The CDR3 here is CASSSSREPNNSPLHF. The DNA of the CDR3 is TGTGCCAGCAGCTCGTCGAGGGAACCCAATAATTCACCCCTCCACTTT.

This rearrangement joins TRBV2 to TRBJ1-2; the D is unclear. The CDR3 contains 15 residues. Trimming left V 2 bases short and J 8 bases short, with 18 bases between. The germline V gene encodes CDR1 SNHLY and CDR2 FYNNEI. This CDR3 is CASSEMQARILGYTF. The CDR3 nucleotides are TGTGCCAGCAGTGAAATGCAGGCCCGGATCTTAGGCTACACCTTC.

This rearrangement joins TRBV10-1 to TRBJ2-7, with 8 bases matching TRBD1. Germline assignment: CDR1 WNHNN and CDR2 SYGVQD (reference sequence). J gave up 7 bases and V 8 bases, and 10 bases lay outside the gene matches. The CDR3 runs to 13 residues. CDR3 sequence reads: CASGDRIEGEQYF. The CDR3 region has the DNA TGCGCCAGCGGGGACAGGATCGAGGGGGAGCAGTACTTC.

The chain has TRBV25-1 and TRBJ1-3; D not resolved. The CDR3 length is 12 residues. The V gene's germline CDR1 is MGHDK and CDR2 SYGVNS. The ends were cut back, 2 bases at V and 3 bases at J, with 2 bases in the middle. The CDR3 here is CASSENGNTIYF. CDR3 nucleotide sequence: TGTGCCAGCAGTGAAAATGGAAACACCATATATTTT.

CDR3 DNA: TGTGCCAGCGTGGATCCATCCTCCTACGAGCAGTACTTC. This gives the protein CASVDPSSYEQYF. The V call is TRBV28, the J call TRBJ2-7; D is uncertain. The V end lost 8 bases, the J end lost 0 bases, and 11 bases lay between the germline ends. CDR3 length equals 13 residues. CDR1 is MDHEN and CDR2 is SYDVKM in the germline V gene.

J is TRBJ2-3 and V is TRBV6-1; 9 bases are a match to TRBD1. The junction had 8 bases not matched to a gene; V was cut back by 9 bases and J by 4 bases. The CDR3 extends over 14 amino acids. Germline CDR1 MNHNS, CDR2 SASEGT. The CDR3 DNA is TGTGCCAGTCGAATACAGGGGGCCGCAGATACGCAGTATTTT. Amino acid sequence: CASRIQGAADTQYF.

This clone was counted a single time. CDR3 in amino acids: CAWSGGKNSYNEQFF. The CDR3 nucleotides are TGTGCCTGGAGTGGCGGTAAAAACTCCTACAATGAGCAGTTCTTC. The rearrangement links TRBV30 to TRBJ2-1; D call uncertain. Per the germline V gene, CDR1 is GTSNPN and CDR2 is SVGIG (reference sequence). Trimming took 1 base from V and 0 from J, leaving 10 bases between them. CDR3 length equals 15 residues. The full variable domain, rest sourced from reference TRBV30 and TRBJ2-1, is SQTIHQWPATLVQPVGSPLSLECTVEGTSNPNLYWYRQAAGRGLQLLFYSVGIGQISSEVPQNLSASRPQDRQFILSSKKLLLSDSGFYLCAWSGGKNSYNEQFFGPGTRLTVL.

The chain is built from TRBV5-1 and TRBJ1-5; D unclear. Trimming left V 0 bases short and J 4 bases short, with 8 bases between. The CDR3 consists of 14 residues. CDR1 and CDR2 from the germline V gene are SGHRS and YFSETQ. The CDR3, as DNA: TGCGCCAGCAGCTTGGGGGGTGCAAATCAGCCCCAGCATTTT. Translating it yields CASSLGGANQPQHF.

This clone has just a few counts. The chain recombines TRBV7-2 with TRBJ2-7; 11 nucleotides match TRBD1. Germline loops: CDR1 SGHTA, CDR2 FQGNSA. The CDR3 is 13 residues long. V was clipped by 5 bases and J by 6 bases; unmatched bases: 3. CDR3 amino acids: CASSKGQGGEQYF. CDR3 bases: TGTGCCAGCAGCAAGGGACAGGGGGGCGAGCAGTACTTC.

This clone was seen a handful of times. This rearrangement joins TRBV28 to TRBJ1-3; D gene ambiguous. This CDR3 is 11 amino acids long. V was pared by 6 bases and J by 6 bases, with 6 bases between. Germline CDR1 is MDHEN and CDR2 is SYDVKM. CDR3: CASRNENTIYF. CDR3 DNA sequence: TGTGCCAGCAGAAATGAAAACACCATATATTTT.

V usage is TRBV27 and J usage is TRBJ1-5; 8 bases are a match to TRBD1. CDR1 and CDR2 from the germline V gene are MNHEY and SMNVEV (reference sequence). The junction had 5 bases not matched to a gene; V was cut back by 5 bases and J by 2 bases. The CDR3 is made up of 15 amino acids. The chain's CDR3 is CASSTRGRGNQPQHF. The CDR3 DNA is TGTGCCAGCAGTACCAGGGGGCGCGGCAATCAGCCCCAGCATTTT.